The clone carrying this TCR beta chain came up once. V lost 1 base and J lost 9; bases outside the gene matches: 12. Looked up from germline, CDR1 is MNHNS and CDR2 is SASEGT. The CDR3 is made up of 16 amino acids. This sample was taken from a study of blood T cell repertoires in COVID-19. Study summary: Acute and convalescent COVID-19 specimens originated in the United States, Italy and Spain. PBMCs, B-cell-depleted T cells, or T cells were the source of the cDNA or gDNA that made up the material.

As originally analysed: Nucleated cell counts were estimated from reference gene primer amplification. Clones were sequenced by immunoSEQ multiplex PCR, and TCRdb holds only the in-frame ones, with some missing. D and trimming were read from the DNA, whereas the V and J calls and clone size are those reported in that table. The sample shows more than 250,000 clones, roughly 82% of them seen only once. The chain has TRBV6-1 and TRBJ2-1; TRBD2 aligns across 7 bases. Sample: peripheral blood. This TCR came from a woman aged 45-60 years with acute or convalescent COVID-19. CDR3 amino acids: CASSEDVGGSLAEQFF. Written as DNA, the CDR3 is TGTGCCAGCAGTGAAGATGTTGGCGGGAGTCTAGCTGAGCAGTTCTTC.